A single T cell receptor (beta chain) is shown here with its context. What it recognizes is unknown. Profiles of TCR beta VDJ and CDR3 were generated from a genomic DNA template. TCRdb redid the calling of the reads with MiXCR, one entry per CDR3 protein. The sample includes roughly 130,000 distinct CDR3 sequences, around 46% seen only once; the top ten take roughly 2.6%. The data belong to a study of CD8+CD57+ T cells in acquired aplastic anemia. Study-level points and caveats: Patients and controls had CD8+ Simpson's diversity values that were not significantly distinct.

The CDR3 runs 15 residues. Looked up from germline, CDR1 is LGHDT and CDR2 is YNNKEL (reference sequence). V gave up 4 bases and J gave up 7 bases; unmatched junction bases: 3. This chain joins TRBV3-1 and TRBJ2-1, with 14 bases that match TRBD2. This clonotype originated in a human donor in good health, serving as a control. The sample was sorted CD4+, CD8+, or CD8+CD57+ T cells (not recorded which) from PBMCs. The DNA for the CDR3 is TGTGCCAGCAGCCGACTAGCGGGGGGGGCAAATGAGCAGTTCTTC. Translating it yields CASSRLAGGANEQFF.